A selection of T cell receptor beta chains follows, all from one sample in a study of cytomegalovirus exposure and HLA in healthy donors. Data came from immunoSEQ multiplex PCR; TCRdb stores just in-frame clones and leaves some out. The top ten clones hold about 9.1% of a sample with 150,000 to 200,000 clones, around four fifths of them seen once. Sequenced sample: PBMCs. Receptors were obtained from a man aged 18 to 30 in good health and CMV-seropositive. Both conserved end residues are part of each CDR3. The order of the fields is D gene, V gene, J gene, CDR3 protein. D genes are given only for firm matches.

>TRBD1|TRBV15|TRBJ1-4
CATSRGLGGPNEKLFF
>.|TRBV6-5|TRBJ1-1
CASSYRALGAEAFF
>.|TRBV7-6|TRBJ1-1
CASSLVENTEAFF
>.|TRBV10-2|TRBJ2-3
CASSDPGSHSTDTQYF
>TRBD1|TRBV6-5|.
CASSHGTGTYEQYF
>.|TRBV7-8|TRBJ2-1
CASSLVPSGPNEQFF
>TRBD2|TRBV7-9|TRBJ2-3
CASSLTSGRGTDTQYF
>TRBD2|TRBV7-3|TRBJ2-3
CASSLGGGVTDTQYF
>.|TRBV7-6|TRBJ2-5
CASSLVGAVRLETQYF
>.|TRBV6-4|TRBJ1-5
CASSDSGGEANQPQHF
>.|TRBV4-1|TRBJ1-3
CASSQDRRKSGISENTIYF
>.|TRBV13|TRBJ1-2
CASSSGRGTRGYTF
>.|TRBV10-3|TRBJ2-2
CAISESRDTGELFF
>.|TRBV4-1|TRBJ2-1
CASSTTTVTYNEQFF
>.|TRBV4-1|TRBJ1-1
CASSQDPGLTMRNTEAFF
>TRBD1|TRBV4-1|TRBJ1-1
CASSQGAGTGNTEAFF
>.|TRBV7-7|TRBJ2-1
CASSPIALGEQFF
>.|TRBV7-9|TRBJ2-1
CASSGRETDSYNEQFF
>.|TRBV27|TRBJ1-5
CATQTGGQPQHF
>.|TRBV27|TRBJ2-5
CASSISGDQETQYF
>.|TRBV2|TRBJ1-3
CASSEPGNSGNTIYF
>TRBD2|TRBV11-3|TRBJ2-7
CASSPGLALGSYEQYF
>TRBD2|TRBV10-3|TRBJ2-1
CAISVSSGRAGSYNEQFF
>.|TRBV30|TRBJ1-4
CAWRAGGVEKLFF
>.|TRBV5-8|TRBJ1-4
CASSQDKGVLNEKLFF
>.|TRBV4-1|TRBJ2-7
CASSDRSGPYEQYF
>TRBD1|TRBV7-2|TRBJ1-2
CASSPGQGLPSFNYGYTF
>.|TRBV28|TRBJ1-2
CASSLNRISYGYTF
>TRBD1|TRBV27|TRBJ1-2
CASSHRAGGIDGYTF
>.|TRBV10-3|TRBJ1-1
CAIKGPNTEAFF
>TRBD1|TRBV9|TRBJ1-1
CASSSGTGRTEAFF
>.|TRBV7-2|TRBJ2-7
CASSVTGTPYEQYF
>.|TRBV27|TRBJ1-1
CASSPGGNTEAFF
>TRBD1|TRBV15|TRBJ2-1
CATSTRTGVSYNEQFF
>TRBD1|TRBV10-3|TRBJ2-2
CAISEPLDRGLDGELFF
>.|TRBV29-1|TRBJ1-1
CSVSRGNTEAFF
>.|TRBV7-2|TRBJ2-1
CASSLAGGAWVEQFF
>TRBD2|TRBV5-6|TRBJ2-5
CASSPPGRGTQYF
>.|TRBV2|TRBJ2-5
CASSVAGARGETQYF